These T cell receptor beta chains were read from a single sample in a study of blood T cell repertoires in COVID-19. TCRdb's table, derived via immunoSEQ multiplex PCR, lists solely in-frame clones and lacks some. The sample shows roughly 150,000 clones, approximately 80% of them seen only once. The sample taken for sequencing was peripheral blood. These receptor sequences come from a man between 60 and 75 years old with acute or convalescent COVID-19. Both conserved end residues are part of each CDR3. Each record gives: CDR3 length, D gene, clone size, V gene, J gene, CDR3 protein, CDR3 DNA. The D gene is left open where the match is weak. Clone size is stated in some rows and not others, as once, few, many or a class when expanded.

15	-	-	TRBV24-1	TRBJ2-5	CATSGVGAFGETQYF	TGTGCCACCAGTGGTGTTGGAGCTTTCGGAGAGACCCAGTACTTC
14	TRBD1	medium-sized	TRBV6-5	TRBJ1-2	CASLGQARGYGYTF	TGTGCCAGTTTGGGACAGGCCCGCGGCTATGGCTACACCTTC
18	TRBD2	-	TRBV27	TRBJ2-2	CASSTGTSGGAPTGELFF	TGTGCCAGCAGTACCGGGACTAGCGGGGGAGCCCCCACCGGGGAGCTGTTTTTT
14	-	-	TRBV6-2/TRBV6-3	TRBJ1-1	CASSLGGPNTEAFF	TGTGCCAGCAGTTTAGGTGGGCCGAACACTGAAGCTTTCTTT
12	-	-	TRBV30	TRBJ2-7	CAWSREAGEQYF	TGTGCCTGGAGCCGGGAAGCGGGCGAGCAGTACTTC
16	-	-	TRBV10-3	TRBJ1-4	CAIGGDDPVTNEKLFF	TGTGCCATCGGCGGGGACGACCCGGTGACTAATGAAAAACTGTTTTTT
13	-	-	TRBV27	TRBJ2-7	CASSLRGTYEQYF	TGTGCCAGCAGTCTACGAGGGACCTACGAGCAGTACTTC
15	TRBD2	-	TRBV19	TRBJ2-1	CASSTTGGGANEQFF	TGTGCCAGTAGTACCACGGGCGGGGGGGCCAATGAGCAGTTCTTC
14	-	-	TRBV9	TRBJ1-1	CASSPQGVNTEAFF	TGTGCCAGCAGCCCACAGGGAGTTAACACTGAAGCTTTCTTT
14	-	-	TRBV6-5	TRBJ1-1	CASSYGGINTEAFF	TGTGCCAGCAGTTACGGGGGCATCAACACTGAAGCTTTCTTT
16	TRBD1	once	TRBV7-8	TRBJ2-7	CASSLGGQGATYEQYF	TGTGCCAGCAGCTTAGGTGGTCAGGGGGCGACCTACGAGCAGTACTTC
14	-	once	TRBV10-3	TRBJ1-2	CAISDRGEGYGYTF	TGTGCCATCAGTGACCGGGGGGAGGGGTATGGCTACACCTTC
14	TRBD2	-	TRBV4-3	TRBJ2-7	CASSQELAGDEQYF	TGCGCCAGCAGCCAAGAGCTGGCGGGGGACGAGCAGTACTTC
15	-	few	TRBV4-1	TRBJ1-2	CASSQDGNGIYGYTF	TGCGCCAGCAGCCAAGACGGGAATGGGATTTATGGCTACACCTTC
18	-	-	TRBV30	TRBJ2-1	CAWAGTVFAGGTYNEQFF	TGTGCCTGGGCCGGGACAGTGTTTGCGGGGGGCACCTACAATGAGCAGTTCTTC
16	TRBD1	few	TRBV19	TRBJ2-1	CASRSSGTGGSNEQFF	TGTGCCAGTAGATCCTCCGGGACAGGGGGTTCCAATGAGCAGTTCTTC
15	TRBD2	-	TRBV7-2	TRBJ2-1	CASSLRLAGGVEQFF	TGTGCCAGCAGCCTTAGACTAGCGGGGGGGGTTGAGCAGTTCTTC
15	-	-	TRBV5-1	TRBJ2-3	CASSLRGGYTDTQYF	TGCGCCAGCAGCCTTAGGGGGGGATACACAGATACGCAGTATTTT
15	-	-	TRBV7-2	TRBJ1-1	CASSSTGTWNTEAFF	TGTGCCAGCAGCTCGACCGGGACATGGAACACTGAAGCTTTCTTT
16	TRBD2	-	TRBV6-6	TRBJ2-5	CASSRSTSGFQETQYF	TGTGCCAGCAGCAGGTCTACTAGCGGATTCCAAGAGACCCAGTACTTC
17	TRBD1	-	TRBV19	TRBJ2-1	CASSQERGQGAYNEQFF	TGTGCCAGTAGCCAAGAAAGGGGACAGGGGGCCTACAATGAGCAGTTCTTC
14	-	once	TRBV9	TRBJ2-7	CASSLGGQVYEQYF	TGTGCCAGCAGCCTGGGCGGGCAGGTCTACGAGCAGTACTTC
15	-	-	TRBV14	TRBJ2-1	CASSQLLVAYNEQFF	TGTGCCAGCAGCCAACTTTTGGTGGCTTACAATGAGCAGTTCTTC
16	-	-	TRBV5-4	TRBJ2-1	CASSSLLDDSYNEQFF	TGTGCCAGCAGCTCCTTACTAGACGATTCCTACAATGAGCAGTTCTTC
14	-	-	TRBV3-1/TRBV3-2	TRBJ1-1	CASSPLEGGTEAFF	TGTGCCAGCAGCCCTTTAGAGGGAGGCACTGAAGCTTTCTTT
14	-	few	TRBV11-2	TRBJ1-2	CASSLRTANYGYTF	TGTGCCAGCAGCCTTAGGACAGCTAACTATGGCTACACCTTC
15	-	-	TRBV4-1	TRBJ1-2	CASSQALWSSYGYTF	TGCGCCAGCAGCCAGGCCCTGTGGTCGTCCTATGGCTACACCTTC
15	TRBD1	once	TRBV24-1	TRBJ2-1	CATSDETGGSDEQFF	TGTGCCACCAGTGATGAGACAGGGGGTTCCGATGAGCAGTTCTTC
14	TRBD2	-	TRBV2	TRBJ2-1	CASRLAGGINEQFF	TGTGCCAGCAGGTTAGCGGGGGGAATAAATGAGCAGTTCTTC
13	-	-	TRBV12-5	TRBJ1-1	CASGTEGYTEAFF	TGTGCTAGTGGGACCGAGGGATACACTGAAGCTTTCTTT
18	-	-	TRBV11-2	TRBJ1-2	CASSSPSAGTPANYGYTF	TGTGCCAGCAGTTCTCCCTCAGCCGGGACACCGGCTAACTATGGCTACACCTTC
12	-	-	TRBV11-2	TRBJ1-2	CASSSEGNGYTF	TGTGCCAGCAGCTCGGAGGGAAATGGCTACACCTTC
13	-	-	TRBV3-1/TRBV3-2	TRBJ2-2	CASSQGGSGELFF	TGTGCCAGCAGCCAAGGAGGGTCCGGGGAGCTGTTTTTT
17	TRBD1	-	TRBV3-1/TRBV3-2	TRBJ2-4	CASSQDGTGGLSYIQYF	TGTGCCAGCAGCCAAGACGGGACAGGGGGTTTATCGTACATTCAGTACTTC
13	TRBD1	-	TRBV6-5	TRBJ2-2	CASRDRGTGELFF	TGTGCCAGCCGGGACAGGGGCACCGGGGAGCTGTTTTTT
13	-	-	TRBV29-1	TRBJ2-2	CSAFVINTGELFF	TGCAGCGCCTTTGTTATAAACACCGGGGAGCTGTTTTTT